This entry lists 25 T cell receptor beta chains sequenced from one sample in a study of control samples from healthy donors and cancer patients. Libraries were prepared by immunoSEQ multiplex PCR; TCRdb keeps only in-frame clonotypes and omits some of them. This table has about 180,000 clones, around nine tenths appearing once. The sample comprised blood. These receptors originate from a man aged 25 to 40 in good health.

V is TRBV24-1 and J is TRBJ2-5; D may be TRBD2 (5 bases). The germline CDR1 and CDR2 sequences are KGHDR and SFDVKD. This CDR3 comprises 14 residues. Trimming removed 2 bases at V and 5 bases at J, with 11 bases between. CDR3 in DNA: TGTGCCACCAGTGATTGGACTGATTGGGAGACCCAGTACTTC. As protein: CATSDWTDWETQYF.

The chain joins TRBV12-3 or TRBV12-4 to TRBJ1-2; D call uncertain. Trimming removed 1 base from V and 7 bases from J, with 4 bases in between. The CDR3 totals 11 residues. CDR3 sequence: CASSLDFGYTF. CDR3 coding DNA: TGTGCCAGCAGTTTAGACTTTGGCTACACCTTC.

The V gene is TRBV30, the J gene TRBJ2-7; TRBD1 matches 9 bases. The CDR3 is made up of 12 amino acids. Germline lookup yields CDR1 GTSNPN and CDR2 SVGIG (reference sequence). The trim removed 5 bases at V and 4 bases at J, leaving 3 bases unmatched. The CDR3 loop reads CAWDRGDYEQYF. The DNA for the CDR3 is TGTGCCTGGGACAGGGGGGATTACGAGCAGTACTTC.

The V gene is TRBV28, the J gene TRBJ2-5, with 8 bases that match TRBD2. Germline loops: CDR1 MDHEN, CDR2 SYDVKM. The CDR3 sequence is 15 residues long. V lost 6 bases and J lost 2; bases outside the gene matches: 8. Written as DNA, the CDR3 is TGTGCCAGCAGCCCCGGGGGGGCTGGACAAGAGACCCAGTACTTC. It encodes CASSPGGAGQETQYF.

The chain is built from TRBV10-1 and TRBJ1-5, with D tentatively TRBD1 (6 bases). V gave up 2 bases and J gave up 5 bases, with 10 bases separating them. This CDR3 has 14 residues. The germline gives CDR1 WNHNN, CDR2 SYGVQD (reference sequence). CDR3 amino acids: CASSEAGVDQPQHF. DNA of the CDR3: TGCGCCAGCAGTGAGGCAGGGGTTGATCAGCCCCAGCATTTT.

This clone was seen only once. The chain joins TRBV30 to TRBJ1-4, with D perhaps TRBD1 (6 bases). The CDR3 consists of 17 residues. V lost 0 bases and J 0 bases, leaving 14 bases between the germline ends. CDR1 is GTSNPN, CDR2 SVGIG, per germline (reference sequence). CDR3 bases: TGTGCCTGGAGTGTACGCCGACAGGCCGCAACTAATGAAAAACTGTTTTTT. This translates into CAWSVRRQAATNEKLFF.

The chain links TRBV7-9 to TRBJ2-1, with a weak D call TRBD2 (5 bases). Trimming shortened V by 4 bases and J by 4 bases, and 11 bases separated the two germline ends. This CDR3 spans 14 amino acids. The germline V gene encodes CDR1 SEHNR and CDR2 FQNEAQ (reference sequence). DNA for the CDR3: TGTGCCAGCAGCTCGACACTAGGATACAATGAGCAGTTCTTC. This sequence encodes CASSSTLGYNEQFF.

The rearrangement links TRBV11-2 to TRBJ2-1, with 11 positions matching TRBD2. The V and J ends lost 3 bases and 3 bases, in that order; junction bases with no gene match: 1. This CDR3 spans 15 amino acids. Germline CDR1 is SGHAT and CDR2 is FQNNGV. The CDR3: CASSFTSGSYNEQFF. CDR3 sequence (DNA): TGTGCCAGCAGCTTCACTAGCGGGAGCTACAATGAGCAGTTCTTC.

The rearrangement uses TRBV4-1 and TRBJ2-1; 7 bases fit TRBD2. Germline V gene sequence: CDR1 MGHRA, CDR2 YSYEKL. Unmatched junction bases numbered 2, after V lost 1 base and J lost 2 bases. The CDR3 covers 15 residues. The CDR3 DNA is TGCGCCAGCAGCCAAGGACTAGCCCCCTACAATGAGCAGTTCTTC. This translates into CASSQGLAPYNEQFF.

This clone was picked up a small number of times. The chain combines TRBV4-1 with TRBJ1-4; no definite D call. This CDR3 comprises 18 residues. Trimming removed 1 base at V and 8 bases at J, with 23 bases between. Germline V gives CDR1 MGHRA, CDR2 YSYEKL. The CDR3 DNA reads as TGCGCCAGCAGCCAAGGGGAATGGCACGCCCAATATGGGGAAAAACTGTTTTTT. Protein: CASSQGEWHAQYGEKLFF.

The gene calls are TRBV7-2 and TRBJ1-4, with D perhaps matching TRBD1 (5 bases). Germline V gene lookup returns CDR1 SGHTA and CDR2 FQGNSA. The CDR3 spans 14 residues. Between the trimmed V and J ends, which lost 5 bases and 8 bases, there was a span of 15 bases. In DNA form, the CDR3 reads TGTGCCAGCAGCCCCTTAGCGGGGGGGGAAAAACTGTTTTTT. Translation gives CASSPLAGGEKLFF. Together with reference TRBV7-2 and TRBJ1-4, the CDR3 gives the full variable domain: GAGVSQSPSNKVTEKGKDVELRCDPISGHTALYWYRQSLGQGLEFLIYFQGNSAPDKSGLPSDRFSAERTGGSVSTLTIQRTQQEDSAVYLCASSPLAGGEKLFFGSGTQLSVL.

The chain is built from TRBV5-5 and TRBJ1-1; a weak D match, TRBD1 (6 bases). This CDR3 is 13 amino acids long. The V end was cut by 4 bases, the J end by 7 bases, with 14 bases between. Germline lookup yields CDR1 SGHKS and CDR2 YYEKEE (reference sequence). CDR3 sequence: CASSGYEGGEAFF. In DNA, the CDR3 is TGTGCCAGCAGCGGATACGAGGGGGGTGAAGCTTTCTTT.

This clone came up a few times. The gene calls are TRBV27 and TRBJ1-1; D possibly corresponds to TRBD1 (5 bases). V was pared by 4 bases and J by 5 bases, with 11 bases between. This CDR3 is built from 13 residues. Looked up from germline, CDR1 is MNHEY and CDR2 is SMNVEV (reference sequence). The CDR3 DNA is TGTGCCAGCAGTTCCCCAGGGTCGACTGAAGCTTTCTTT. It is translated as CASSSPGSTEAFF.

The chain is built from TRBV6-4 and TRBJ1-2; a possible D gene is TRBD1 (6 bases). Per germline, CDR1 MRHNA and CDR2 SNTAGT. V gave up 5 bases and J gave up 2 bases, with 12 bases separating them. The CDR3 covers 14 residues. CDR3 amino acids: CASSSDDRNYGYTF. CDR3 DNA sequence: TGTGCCAGCAGTTCGGATGACAGGAACTATGGCTACACCTTC.

The chain links TRBV19 to TRBJ1-2; tentative D call: TRBD1 (5 bases). There are 12 residues in the CDR3. Per the germline V gene, CDR1 is LNHDA and CDR2 is SQIVND (reference sequence). Trimming pared 9 bases from V and 2 bases from J, leaving 10 bases between. CDR3 bases: TGTGCCAGCTGGGGACTGAACTATGGCTACACCTTC. Residues: CASWGLNYGYTF.

This chain links TRBV5-4 with TRBJ2-1, with TRBD1 matching 7 bases. The CDR3 has 15 amino acids. With V trimmed by 0 bases and J by 7 bases, 7 bases remained unmatched. Germline CDR1 and CDR2: SGHNT and YYREEE (reference sequence). As DNA, the CDR3 is TGTGCCAGCAGCTTGGTGGTGACAGGGAATAATGAGCAGTTCTTC. This translates into CASSLVVTGNNEQFF.

This clone appeared a single time. V usage is TRBV6-1 and J usage is TRBJ2-1, with 7 nucleotides matching TRBD1. V trimming: 7 bases; J trimming: 7 bases; junction bases outside the gene matches: 13. The CDR3 spans 15 residues. Germline CDR1 and CDR2: MNHNS and SASEGT. For the CDR3, the DNA is TGTGCCAGCATAGAGGGACAGTCATATCGGAATGAGCAGTTCTTC. Residues: CASIEGQSYRNEQFF.

The rearrangement uses TRBV5-4 and TRBJ1-3, with D tentatively TRBD1 (5 bases). Trimming stripped 10 bases from V and 6 bases from J, with 17 bases between. Germline V gene data show CDR1 as SGHNT and CDR2 as YYREEE (reference sequence). The CDR3 is 13 amino acids. The CDR3 DNA is TGTGCCTGTGGGGACGGGGCGTTAAACACCATATATTTT. Protein sequence: CACGDGALNTIYF.

The V and J genes are TRBV6-5 and TRBJ1-3, with D possibly TRBD1 on 5 matching bases. Germline CDR1 MNHEY, CDR2 SVGAGI. The length of the CDR3 is 14 residues. V lost 4 bases and J 0 bases, leaving 7 bases between the germline ends. DNA for the CDR3: TGTGCCAGCAGTTCGGGGGGCTCTGGAAACACCATATATTTT. Protein product: CASSSGGSGNTIYF.

The chain carries TRBV5-1 and TRBJ1-1, with 9 bases matching TRBD1. There are 16 residues in the CDR3. The V and J ends lost 3 bases and 1 base, in that order; junction bases with no gene match: 7. Germline assignment: CDR1 SGHRS and CDR2 YFSETQ. The CDR3 nucleotides read TGCGCCAGCAGCTCTACAGGGGGCGCAACGAACACTGAAGCTTTCTTT. Protein sequence: CASSSTGGATNTEAFF. Together with reference TRBV5-1 and TRBJ1-1, the CDR3 gives the full variable domain: KAGVTQTPRYLIKTRGQQVTLSCSPISGHRSVSWYQQTPGQGLQFLFEYFSETQRNKGNFPGRFSGRQFSNSRSEMNVSTLELGDSALYLCASSSTGGATNTEAFFGQGTRLTVV.

For the CDR3, the DNA is TGTGCCAGCAGCCCAGGGGGAATGAACTATGGCTACACCTTC. Translation gives CASSPGGMNYGYTF. The V and J genes are TRBV5-5 and TRBJ1-2; TRBD1 agrees at 7 bases. Trimming cost V 4 bases and J 2 bases; bases outside gene matches: 5. The germline CDR1 and CDR2 sequences are SGHKS and YYEKEE (reference sequence). The CDR3 length is 14 residues.

The CDR3 spells CASSQRGQGAYEQYF. CDR3 DNA: TGTGCCAGCAGCCAAAGGGGACAGGGTGCCTACGAGCAGTACTTC. The chain recombines TRBV3-1 (or the pseudogene TRBV3-2) with TRBJ2-7; 9 bases align to TRBD1. The germline V gene encodes CDR1 LGHDT and CDR2 YNNKEL (reference sequence). With V trimmed by 2 bases and J by 2 bases, 4 bases remained unmatched. The CDR3 has 15 residues.

The chain employs TRBV6-2 or TRBV6-3 and TRBJ2-5; TRBD1 might be the D (5 bases). The germline V gene encodes CDR1 MNHEY and CDR2 SVGEGT. V shed 1 base and J shed 4 bases, with 16 bases lying between them. The CDR3 has 16 amino acids. The CDR3 is CASSYFPQGMRETQYF. DNA of the CDR3: TGTGCCAGCAGTTACTTCCCTCAGGGAATGAGAGAGACCCAGTACTTC.

The chain combines TRBV10-3 with TRBJ2-7; 13 nucleotides match TRBD2. V trimming: 4 bases; J trimming: 6 bases; junction bases outside the gene matches: 3. Germline CDR1 is ENHRY and CDR2 is SYGVKD. The CDR3 totals 14 residues. The CDR3 nucleotides read TGTGCCATCAGTGCAGGACTAGCGGGGGTCGAGCAGTACTTC. This translates into CAISAGLAGVEQYF.

The V call is TRBV5-1, the J call TRBJ2-7, with D unclear. This CDR3 region has 13 residues. Trimming pared 1 base from V and 4 bases from J, leaving 9 bases between. Looked up from germline, CDR1 is SGHRS and CDR2 is YFSETQ. The DNA of the CDR3 is TGCGCCAGCAGCTTGACTGGGCCTTACGAGCAGTACTTC. Amino acid sequence: CASSLTGPYEQYF.